These T cell receptor beta chains were read from a single sample in a study of response to subunit inactivated influenza vaccine. TCRdb itself ran the RT-PCR reads through MiXCR, one entry per CDR3 protein. Of 650,000 to 700,000 distinct CDR3 sequences detected, around 14% appear once; the ten largest clones hold 11%. The sequenced sample was PBMCs from blood, obtained 11 to 12 days after vaccination. The origin of the receptors is a man in his fifties who received an inactivated influenza vaccine. CDR3s include the opening cysteine and the closing phenylalanine or tryptophan. The order of the fields is D gene, J gene, clone size, V gene, CDR3 protein, CDR3 DNA. The D gene is left open where the match is weak. The size of a clone is reported for some rows only, either as once, few or many, or as a class for expanded clones.

NA TRBJ2-7 few TRBV27 CASSSRRGLYEQYF TGTGCCAGCAGTTCGCGTCGGGGGCTCTACGAGCAGTACTTC
NA TRBJ2-7 few TRBV12-3/TRBV12-4 CASSLAPDSSYEQYF TGTGCCAGCAGTTTAGCCCCAGACAGCTCCTACGAGCAGTACTTC
TRBD1 TRBJ1-2 many TRBV5-1 CASRNLLQDRGKGYTF TGCGCCAGCAGAAATCTTCTACAAGACAGGGGGAAAGGCTACACCTTC
NA TRBJ1-2 NA TRBV6-5 CASSYGSGTYGYTF TGTGCCAGCAGTTATGGGTCAGGAACCTATGGCTACACCTTC
NA TRBJ2-1 few TRBV5-1 CASSLVIDEQFF TGCGCCAGCAGCTTGGTTATCGATGAGCAGTTCTTC
NA TRBJ2-1 NA TRBV29-1 CSVEDNNNEQFF TGCAGCGTTGAAGATAACAACAATGAGCAGTTCTTC
NA TRBJ2-1 NA TRBV11-1 CASSLGPNSYNEQFF TGTGCCAGCAGCTTGGGACCAAACTCCTACAATGAGCAGTTCTTC
NA TRBJ1-1 NA TRBV7-2 CASSVGLTNTEAFF TGTGCCAGCAGCGTCGGACTCACGAACACTGAAGCTTTCTTT
NA TRBJ2-2 few TRBV5-1 CASSFPGGGTGELFF TGCGCCAGCAGCTTCCCAGGGGGAGGCACCGGGGAGCTGTTTTTT
TRBD2 TRBJ2-7 few TRBV11-2 CASSPSRLAGAREQYF TGTGCCAGCAGCCCGTCCCGACTAGCGGGAGCGAGGGAGCAGTACTTC
TRBD2 TRBJ2-2 NA TRBV12-3/TRBV12-4 CASSTGLAGGAGELFF TGTGCCAGCAGTACCGGGCTAGCGGGAGGGGCCGGGGAGCTGTTTTTT
TRBD2 TRBJ2-1 many TRBV7-2 CASSSRPSGNNEQFF TGTGCCAGCAGCTCTCGGCCTAGCGGGAACAATGAGCAGTTCTTC
NA TRBJ2-5 few TRBV20-1 CSASRIIGQETQYF TGCAGTGCTAGCCGGATAATAGGGCAAGAGACCCAGTACTTC
NA TRBJ1-6 NA TRBV2 CASILSYNSPLHF TGTGCCAGCATATTATCGTATAATTCACCCCTCCACTTT
TRBD2 TRBJ2-7 NA TRBV7-9 CASSLTSGGHYEQYF TGTGCCAGCAGCTTAACTAGCGGGGGGCATTACGAGCAGTACTTC
TRBD1 TRBJ2-7 many TRBV9 CASSPRQGGLNYEQYF TGTGCCAGCAGCCCTCGACAGGGCGGCCTCAACTACGAGCAGTACTTC
TRBD1 TRBJ1-1 few TRBV5-1 CASSLILPGQGITEAFF TGCGCCAGCAGCCTAATACTACCGGGACAGGGGATTACTGAAGCTTTCTTT
NA TRBJ2-6 few TRBV3-1 CASSQVKGTGANVLTF TGTGCCAGCAGCCAAGTCAAAGGAACTGGGGCCAACGTCCTGACTTTC
NA TRBJ2-7 NA TRBV5-1 CASRMSPRDGYEQYF TGCGCCAGCAGGATGTCCCCTCGGGACGGCTACGAGCAGTACTTC
NA TRBJ2-3 NA TRBV6-6 CASTIESTQYF TGTGCCAGCACGATCGAGAGTACGCAGTATTTT
NA TRBJ1-6 NA TRBV15 CATGHTKRNSPLHF TGTGCCACGGGACACACGAAACGAAATTCACCCCTCCACTTT
NA TRBJ2-4 many TRBV9 CASSVDGAGDIQYF TGTGCCAGCAGCGTAGACGGGGCTGGGGACATTCAGTACTTC
TRBD2 TRBJ2-1 NA TRBV5-1 CASSLTTGTRHNEQFF TGCGCCAGCAGCTTGACTACCGGGACTAGACACAATGAGCAGTTCTTC
NA TRBJ1-2 NA TRBV20-1 CSAMAGYTF TGCAGTGCTATGGCTGGCTACACCTTC
TRBD1 TRBJ2-1 few TRBV12-3/TRBV12-4 CASSRPGTGAHAQFF TGTGCCAGCAGCCGTCCCGGGACAGGGGCCCATGCGCAGTTCTTC